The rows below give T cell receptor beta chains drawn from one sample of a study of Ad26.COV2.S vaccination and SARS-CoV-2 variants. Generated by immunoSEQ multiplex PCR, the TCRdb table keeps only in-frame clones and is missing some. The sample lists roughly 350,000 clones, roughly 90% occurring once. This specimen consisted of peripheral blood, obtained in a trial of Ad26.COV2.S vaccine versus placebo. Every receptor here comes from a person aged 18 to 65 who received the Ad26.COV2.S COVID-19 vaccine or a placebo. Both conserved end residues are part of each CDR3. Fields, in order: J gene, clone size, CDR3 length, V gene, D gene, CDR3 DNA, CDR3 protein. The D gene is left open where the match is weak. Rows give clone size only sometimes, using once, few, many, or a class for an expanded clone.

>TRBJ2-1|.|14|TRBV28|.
TGTGCCAGCAGTCCCCCGGGACTCCAAAATGAGCAGTTCTTC
CASSPPGLQNEQFF
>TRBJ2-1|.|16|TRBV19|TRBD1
TGTGCCAGTAGTATCTCGTACCCGGGACAGTCTAATGAGCAGTTCTTC
CASSISYPGQSNEQFF
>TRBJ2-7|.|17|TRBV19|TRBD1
TGTGCCAGTAGTATGGCCCAGCGACAGGGGAGCTTCTACGAGCAGTACTTC
CASSMAQRQGSFYEQYF
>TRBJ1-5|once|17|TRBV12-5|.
TGTGCTAGTGGTTTGATTGTACAGGGCTATAGCAATCAGCCCCAGCATTTT
CASGLIVQGYSNQPQHF
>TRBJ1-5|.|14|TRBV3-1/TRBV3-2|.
TGTGCCAGCAGCCTATCGGCAGGGGATCAGCCCCAGCATTTT
CASSLSAGDQPQHF
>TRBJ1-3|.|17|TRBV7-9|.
TGTGCCAGCAGCTTAGAATTGAACAGGTATTCTGGAAACACCATATATTTT
CASSLELNRYSGNTIYF
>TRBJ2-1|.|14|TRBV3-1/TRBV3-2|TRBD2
TGTGCCAGCAGCCAACAGGCGGGGGACCATGAGCAGTTCTTC
CASSQQAGDHEQFF
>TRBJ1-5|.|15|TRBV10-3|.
TGTGCCATCAGTGAGTCGGTGGCCCCCAATCAGCCCCAGCATTTT
CAISESVAPNQPQHF
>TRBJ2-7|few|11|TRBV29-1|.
TGCAGCGCCCAGGGGAATTACGAGCAGTACTTC
CSAQGNYEQYF
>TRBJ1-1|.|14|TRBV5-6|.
TGTGCCAGCAGTTTCATTACAGGGAGAACTGAAGCTTTCTTT
CASSFITGRTEAFF
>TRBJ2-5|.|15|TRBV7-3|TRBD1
TGTGCCAGCAGCCTCAACCTAGACAGGGGAGAGACCCAGTACTTC
CASSLNLDRGETQYF
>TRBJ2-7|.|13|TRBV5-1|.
TGCGCCAGCAGCTTGGCATCCTCCTACGAGCAGTACTTC
CASSLASSYEQYF
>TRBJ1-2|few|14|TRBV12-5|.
TGTGCTAGTGGTGTCCGACAGGTTCCCTATGGCTACACCTTC
CASGVRQVPYGYTF
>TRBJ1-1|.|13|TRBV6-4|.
TGTGCCAGCAGTCGGACAGAAAACACTGAAGCTTTCTTT
CASSRTENTEAFF
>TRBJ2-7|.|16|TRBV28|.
TGTGCCAGCAGGGGACCTCCCGGGGCAGCGAACTACGAGCAGTACTTC
CASRGPPGAANYEQYF
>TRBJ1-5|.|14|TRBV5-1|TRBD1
TGCGCCAGCAGCTTGGGACAGGGGGACCAGCCCCAGCATTTT
CASSLGQGDQPQHF
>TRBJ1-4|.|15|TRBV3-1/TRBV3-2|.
TGTGCCAGCAGCCAAGTGTTAATATCTAATGAAAAACTGTTTTTT
CASSQVLISNEKLFF
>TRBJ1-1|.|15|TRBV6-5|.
TGTGCCAGCAATAAGGAACAGGGTTCGAACACTGAAGCTTTCTTT
CASNKEQGSNTEAFF
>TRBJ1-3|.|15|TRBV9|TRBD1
TGTGCCAGCAGCCCGGGACAGGGCTCGGGAAACACCATATATTTT
CASSPGQGSGNTIYF
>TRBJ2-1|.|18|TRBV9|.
TGTGCCAGCAGCGTAGATTCTTCGGGTAGAAGCTCCTACAATGAGCAGTTCTTC
CASSVDSSGRSSYNEQFF
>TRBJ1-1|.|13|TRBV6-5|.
TGTGCCAGCAGTTACAGGGTCTCGACTGAAGCTTTCTTT
CASSYRVSTEAFF
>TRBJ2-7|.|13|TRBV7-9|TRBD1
TGTGCCAGCAGCTTGACAGGGATTGGCGAGCAGTACTTC
CASSLTGIGEQYF
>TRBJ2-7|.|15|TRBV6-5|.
TGTGCCACCAAACAGGCCGGGGGAACGTCCTACGAGCAGTACTTC
CATKQAGGTSYEQYF
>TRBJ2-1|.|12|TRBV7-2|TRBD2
TGCCGAGCATTGCGGGAGTTCAATGAGCAGTTCTTC
CRALREFNEQFF
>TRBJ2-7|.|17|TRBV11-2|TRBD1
TGTGCCTCCAGCCGGGACAGGGGATCTAGCGTCTCCTACGAGCAGTACTTC
CASSRDRGSSVSYEQYF
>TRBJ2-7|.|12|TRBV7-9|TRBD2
TGTGCGGGGGGGGTATACTCCTACGAGCAGTACTTC
CAGGVYSYEQYF
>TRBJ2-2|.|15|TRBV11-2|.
TGTGCCAGCAGCTCCGGGATCTCACGGGGCGGGGAGCTGTTTTTT
CASSSGISRGGELFF
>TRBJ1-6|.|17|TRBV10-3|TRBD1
TGTGCCATCAGTGAGTCCCGCCCCGGACAGGGGGATTCACCCCTCCACTTT
CAISESRPGQGDSPLHF
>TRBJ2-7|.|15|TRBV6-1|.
TGTGCCAGCAGTGAAGGGCCCGCCGACCCTTACGAGCAGTACTTC
CASSEGPADPYEQYF
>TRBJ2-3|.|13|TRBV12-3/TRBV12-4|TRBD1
TGTGCCAGCAGCCAGGGGGCCCCAGATACGCAGTATTTT
CASSQGAPDTQYF
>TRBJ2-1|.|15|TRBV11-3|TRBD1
TGTGCCAGCAGCAACGACAGGGTTCTGATCAGTGAGCAGTTCTTC
CASSNDRVLISEQFF
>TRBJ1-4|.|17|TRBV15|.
TGTGCCACCAGCAGAGCTTTCCGGAAGCGAAGGGCTGAAAAACTGTTTTTT
CATSRAFRKRRAEKLFF
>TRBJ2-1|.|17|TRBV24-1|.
TGTGCCACCAGTGATTTGCTTAGCCCATACGACGGGAATGAGCAGTTCTTC
CATSDLLSPYDGNEQFF
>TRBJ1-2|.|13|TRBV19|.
TGTGCCAGTAGTATACCCCAGCTGGGGGGCTACACCTTC
CASSIPQLGGYTF
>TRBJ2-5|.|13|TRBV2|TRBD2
TGTGCCAGCAGCGGACTAGCGGGAGAGACCCAGTACTTC
CASSGLAGETQYF
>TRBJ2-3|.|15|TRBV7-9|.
TGTGCCAGCAGCTCCGACGGGAGAGTTGCAGATACGCAGTATTTT
CASSSDGRVADTQYF
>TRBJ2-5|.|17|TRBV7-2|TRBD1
TGTGCCAGCAGCCCCTTGGGACAGGGGGCGCTTGGAGAGACCCAGTACTTC
CASSPLGQGALGETQYF
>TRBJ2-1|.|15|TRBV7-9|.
TGTGCCAGCAGCGAGGACGGACACTCCTACAATGAGCAGTTCTTC
CASSEDGHSYNEQFF
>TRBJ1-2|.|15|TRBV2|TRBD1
TGTGCCAGCAGCATACTCCGGGACAGGGTTGATGGCTACACCTTC
CASSILRDRVDGYTF
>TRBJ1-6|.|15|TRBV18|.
TGTGCCAGCTCACCGCGGGACTTTTTGAATTCACCCCTCCACTTT
CASSPRDFLNSPLHF
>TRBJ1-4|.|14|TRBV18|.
TGTGCCAGCTCACCATTTTCCTATGGAGAAAAACTGTTTTTT
CASSPFSYGEKLFF
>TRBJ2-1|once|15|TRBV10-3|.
TGTGCCATCAGCACCGGGGCTAGCTCCTACAATGAGCAGTTCTTC
CAISTGASSYNEQFF